Listed below are T cell receptor beta chains from one sample, sequenced in a study of T cell repertoires in cytomegalovirus infection. A single record per CDR3 protein comes from TCRdb applying MiXCR to the reads. The sample holds 680,000 or so distinct CDR3 sequences, roughly 36% seen once. The material sequenced was PBMCs. Receptors were obtained from a human donor in good health (CMV status not recorded). Some clones in this sample may be carry-over from other donors' samples. Both conserved end residues are trimmed from each CDR3. Fields, in order: clone size, V gene, J gene, CDR3 protein. The size field is filled for only some rows; it gives once, few, many or a size class.

NA	TRBV6-6	TRBJ2-5	ASSPGLNGETQY
many	TRBV6-5	TRBJ2-1	ASSYGAYNEQF
NA	TRBV7-6	TRBJ2-1	ASSLETGVEQF
NA	TRBV28	TRBJ2-5	ASSPDRYQETQY
NA	TRBV15	TRBJ2-2	ATSWGLAGNTGELF
many	TRBV12-3/TRBV12-4	TRBJ2-1	ASRPLAEKGNEQF
NA	TRBV6-6	TRBJ2-7	ASSYSMGGLVSYEQY
NA	TRBV6-1	TRBJ2-1	ASTEMGGQSEQF
NA	TRBV4-1	TRBJ2-1	ASSQLREALYNEQF
NA	TRBV28	TRBJ2-7	ASSLRGAGDPYEQY
NA	TRBV6-1	TRBJ2-5	ASSEGHGGGETQY
few	TRBV2	TRBJ2-5	ASSELLPYQETQY
NA	TRBV12-3/TRBV12-4	TRBJ1-1	ASSPQGGYTEAS
many	TRBV6-2/TRBV6-3	TRBJ2-7	ASSYSSYEQY
few	TRBV28	TRBJ1-2	ASSWAGTGVGYT
NA	TRBV10-2	TRBJ2-3	ASRIAGGSTDTQY
few	TRBV28	TRBJ1-1	ASRTGTANTEAF
NA	TRBV7-6	TRBJ2-2	ASSKTSGRINTGELF
many	TRBV24-1	TRBJ1-3	ATSDLGGSGNTIY
NA	TRBV7-8	TRBJ1-2	ASSLAPQPDYGYT
NA	TRBV6-2/TRBV6-3	TRBJ2-3	ASSTLERGATDTQY
few	TRBV28	TRBJ2-7	ASRTGASYEQY
NA	TRBV6-1	TRBJ2-3	ASSLDRGHTDTQY
few	TRBV6-6	TRBJ2-2	ASSYFSLAGELF
NA	TRBV4-2	TRBJ1-1	ASSQGQGKSEAF
many	TRBV11-2	TRBJ2-3	ASSQRGGSTDTQY
few	TRBV7-6	TRBJ2-7	ASSVAGGPSYEQY
many	TRBV7-7	TRBJ1-5	ASSYDINQPQH
few	TRBV14	TRBJ2-3	ASSPRNGRGFPDTQY
NA	TRBV28	TRBJ2-1	ASSFPQRGEQF